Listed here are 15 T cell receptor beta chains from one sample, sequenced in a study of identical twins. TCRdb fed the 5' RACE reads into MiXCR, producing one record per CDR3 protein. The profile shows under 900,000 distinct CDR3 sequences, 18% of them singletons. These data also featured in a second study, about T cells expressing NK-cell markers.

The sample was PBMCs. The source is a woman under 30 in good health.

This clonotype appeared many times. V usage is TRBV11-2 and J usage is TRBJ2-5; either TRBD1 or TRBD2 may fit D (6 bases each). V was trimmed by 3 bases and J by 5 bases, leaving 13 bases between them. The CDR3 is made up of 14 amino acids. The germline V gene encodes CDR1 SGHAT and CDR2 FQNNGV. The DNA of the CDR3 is TGTGCCAGCAGCTTGAAGGGGGGCCGGGAGACCCAGTACTTC. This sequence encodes CASSLKGGRETQYF.

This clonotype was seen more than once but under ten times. The CDR3 DNA reads TGCGCCAGCAGCTTGGCCGACACCTACACAGATACGCAGTATTTT. Translation: CASSLADTYTDTQYF. This chain links TRBV5-1 with TRBJ2-3; D remains unclear. From germline, CDR1 is SGHRS and CDR2 YFSETQ. Trimming cost V 0 bases and J 2 bases, with 10 bases left between them. The CDR3 spans 15 residues.

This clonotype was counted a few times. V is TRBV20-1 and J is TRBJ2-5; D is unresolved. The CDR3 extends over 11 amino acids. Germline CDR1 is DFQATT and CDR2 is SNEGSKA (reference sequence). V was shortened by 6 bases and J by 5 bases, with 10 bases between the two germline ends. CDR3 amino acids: CSADRVETQYF. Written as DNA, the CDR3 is TGCAGTGCCGACCGGGTTGAGACCCAGTACTTC.

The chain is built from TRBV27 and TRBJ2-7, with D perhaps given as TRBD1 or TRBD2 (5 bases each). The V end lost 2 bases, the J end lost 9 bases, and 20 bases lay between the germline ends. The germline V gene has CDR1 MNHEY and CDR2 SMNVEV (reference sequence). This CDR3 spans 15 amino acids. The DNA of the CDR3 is TGTGCCAGCAGTTTAACACGGGACGGAACCCAGGGGCAGTACTTC. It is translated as CASSLTRDGTQGQYF.

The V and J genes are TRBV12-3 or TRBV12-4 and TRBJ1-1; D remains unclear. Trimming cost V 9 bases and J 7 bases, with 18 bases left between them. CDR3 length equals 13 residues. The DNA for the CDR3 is TGTGCCAGTCGCAGAAGCGGTTCGGGTGAAGCTTTCTTT. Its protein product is CASRRSGSGEAFF.

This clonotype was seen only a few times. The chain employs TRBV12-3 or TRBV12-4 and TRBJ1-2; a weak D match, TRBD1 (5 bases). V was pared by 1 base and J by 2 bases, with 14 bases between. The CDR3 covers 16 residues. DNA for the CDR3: TGTGCCAGCAGTTTAGGAAGCAGGGCTCTAAACTATGGCTACACCTTC. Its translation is CASSLGSRALNYGYTF.

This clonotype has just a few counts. CDR3 nucleotide sequence: TGTGCCAGCAGCCCCAAGACAGGAGATAGCAATCAGCCCCAGCATTTT. Residues: CASSPKTGDSNQPQHF. V gene TRBV7-8 combines with J gene TRBJ1-5; weak D call: TRBD1 (6 bases). The CDR3 is made up of 16 amino acids. Trimming took off 5 bases at V and 0 bases at J, with 14 bases between the two ends. The V gene's germline CDR1 is SGHVS and CDR2 FQNEAQ.

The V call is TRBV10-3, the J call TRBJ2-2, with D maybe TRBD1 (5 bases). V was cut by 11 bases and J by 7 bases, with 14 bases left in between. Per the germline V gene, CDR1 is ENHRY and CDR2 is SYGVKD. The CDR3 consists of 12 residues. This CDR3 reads CAGQGFDGELFF. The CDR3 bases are TGTGCCGGCCAGGGTTTCGACGGGGAGCTGTTTTTT.

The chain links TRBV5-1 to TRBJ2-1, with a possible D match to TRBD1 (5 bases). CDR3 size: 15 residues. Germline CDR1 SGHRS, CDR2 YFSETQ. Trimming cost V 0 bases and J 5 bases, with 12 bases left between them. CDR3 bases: TGCGCCAGCAGCTTGGAAATAGCCAGGGACAATGAGCAGTTCTTC. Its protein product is CASSLEIARDNEQFF. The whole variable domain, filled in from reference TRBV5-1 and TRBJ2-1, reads KAGVTQTPRYLIKTRGQQVTLSCSPISGHRSVSWYQQTPGQGLQFLFEYFSETQRNKGNFPGRFSGRQFSNSRSEMNVSTLELGDSALYLCASSLEIARDNEQFFGPGTRLTVL.

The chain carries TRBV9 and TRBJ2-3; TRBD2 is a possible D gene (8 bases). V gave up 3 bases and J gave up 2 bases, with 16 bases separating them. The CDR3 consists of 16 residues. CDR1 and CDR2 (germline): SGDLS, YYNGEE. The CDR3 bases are TGTGCCAGCAGCGCGGGGGGGACAGCCTCCACAGATACGCAGTATTTT. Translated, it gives CASSAGGTASTDTQYF.

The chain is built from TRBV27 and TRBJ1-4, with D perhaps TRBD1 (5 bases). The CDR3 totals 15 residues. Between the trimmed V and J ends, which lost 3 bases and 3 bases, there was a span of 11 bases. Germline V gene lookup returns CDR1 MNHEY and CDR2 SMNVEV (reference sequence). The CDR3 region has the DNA TGTGCCAGCAGTTTGATTGGGACGGCTAATGAAAAACTGTTTTTT. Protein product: CASSLIGTANEKLFF.

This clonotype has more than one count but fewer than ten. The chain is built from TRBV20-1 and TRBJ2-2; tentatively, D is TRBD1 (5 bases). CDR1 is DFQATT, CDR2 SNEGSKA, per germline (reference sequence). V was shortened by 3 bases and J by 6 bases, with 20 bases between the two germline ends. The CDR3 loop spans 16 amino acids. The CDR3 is CSASSPSRVGPGELFF. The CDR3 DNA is TGCAGTGCTAGTTCCCCCTCCAGGGTAGGGCCCGGGGAGCTGTTTTTT.

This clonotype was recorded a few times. CDR3 bases: TGTGCCAGCAGTACGCTATTAGGGGACAACACTGAAGCTTTCTTT. This translates into CASSTLLGDNTEAFF. The gene calls are TRBV6-2 or TRBV6-3 and TRBJ1-1; TRBD1 might be the D (5 bases). V was trimmed by 5 bases and J by 2 bases, leaving 15 bases between them. The germline gives CDR1 MNHEY, CDR2 SVGEGT. This CDR3 has 15 amino acids.

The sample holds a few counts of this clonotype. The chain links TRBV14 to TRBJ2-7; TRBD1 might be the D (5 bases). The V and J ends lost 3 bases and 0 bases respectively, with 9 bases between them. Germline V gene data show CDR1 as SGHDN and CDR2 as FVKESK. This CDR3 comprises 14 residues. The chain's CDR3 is CASSQLDSSYEQYF. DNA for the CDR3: TGTGCCAGCAGCCAGCTTGACAGCTCCTACGAGCAGTACTTC.

For the CDR3, the DNA is TGTGCCAGCAGGGACAGCGGCACTATGAACCCACGTTCTTTCTTT. This translates into CASRDSGTMNPRSFF. The rearrangement joins TRBV5-8 to TRBJ1-1, with D possibly TRBD1 on 6 matching bases. There are 15 residues in the CDR3. V was pared by 5 bases and J by 12 bases, with 26 bases between. Germline values: CDR1 SGHTS, CDR2 YDEGEE.